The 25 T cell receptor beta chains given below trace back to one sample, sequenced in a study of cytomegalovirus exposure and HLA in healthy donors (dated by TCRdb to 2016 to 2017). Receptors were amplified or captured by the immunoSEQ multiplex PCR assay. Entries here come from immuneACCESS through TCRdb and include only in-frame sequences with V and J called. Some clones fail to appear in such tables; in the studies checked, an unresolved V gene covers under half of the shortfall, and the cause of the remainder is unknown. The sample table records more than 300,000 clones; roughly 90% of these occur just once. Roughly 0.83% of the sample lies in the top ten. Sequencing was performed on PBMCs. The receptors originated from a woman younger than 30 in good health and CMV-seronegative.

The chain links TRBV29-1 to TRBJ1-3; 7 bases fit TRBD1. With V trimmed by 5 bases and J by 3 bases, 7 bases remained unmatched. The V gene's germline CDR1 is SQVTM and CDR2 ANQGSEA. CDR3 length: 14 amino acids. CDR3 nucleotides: TGCAGCGTTCGAGACAGGGATAGTGGAAACACCATATATTTT. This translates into CSVRDRDSGNTIYF.

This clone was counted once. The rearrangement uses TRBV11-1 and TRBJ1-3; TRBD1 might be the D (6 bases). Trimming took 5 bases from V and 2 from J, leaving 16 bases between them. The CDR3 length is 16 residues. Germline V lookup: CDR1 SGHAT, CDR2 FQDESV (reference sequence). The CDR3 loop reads CASSASWGRAGNTIYF. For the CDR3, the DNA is TGTGCCAGCAGCGCTTCGTGGGGGCGCGCTGGAAACACCATATATTTT.

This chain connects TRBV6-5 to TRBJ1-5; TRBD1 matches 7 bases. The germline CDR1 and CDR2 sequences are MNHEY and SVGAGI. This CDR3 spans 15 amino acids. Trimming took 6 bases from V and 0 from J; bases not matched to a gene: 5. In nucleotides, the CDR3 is TGTGCCAGCAGGGGGACAGAGGTTAGCAATCAGCCCCAGCATTTT. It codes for CASRGTEVSNQPQHF.

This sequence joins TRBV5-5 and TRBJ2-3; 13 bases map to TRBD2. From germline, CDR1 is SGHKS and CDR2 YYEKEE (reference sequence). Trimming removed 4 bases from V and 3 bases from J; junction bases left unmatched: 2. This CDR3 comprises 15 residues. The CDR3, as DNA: TGTGCCAGCAGCCGGACTAGCGGGAGAACAGATACGCAGTATTTT. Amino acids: CASSRTSGRTDTQYF.

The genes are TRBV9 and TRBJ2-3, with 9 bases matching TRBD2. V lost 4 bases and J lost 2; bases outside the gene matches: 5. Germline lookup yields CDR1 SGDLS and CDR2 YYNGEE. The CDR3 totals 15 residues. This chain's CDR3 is CASSPLAGITDTQYF. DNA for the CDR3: TGTGCCAGCAGCCCCCTAGCGGGGATCACAGATACGCAGTATTTT.

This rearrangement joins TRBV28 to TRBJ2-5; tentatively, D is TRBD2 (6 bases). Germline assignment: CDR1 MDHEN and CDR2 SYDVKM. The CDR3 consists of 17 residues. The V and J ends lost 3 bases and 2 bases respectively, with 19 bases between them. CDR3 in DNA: TGTGCCAGCAGTTTTGGGGTAGAGGGGAGGAGGCAAGAGACCCAGTACTTC. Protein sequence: CASSFGVEGRRQETQYF.

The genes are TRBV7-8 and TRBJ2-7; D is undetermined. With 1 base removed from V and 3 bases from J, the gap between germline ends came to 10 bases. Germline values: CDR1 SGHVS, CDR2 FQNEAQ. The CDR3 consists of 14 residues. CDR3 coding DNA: TGTGCCAGCAGCTTAGGAGCCCGCCTCTACGAGCAGTACTTC. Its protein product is CASSLGARLYEQYF. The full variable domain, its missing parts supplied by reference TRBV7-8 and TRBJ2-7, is GAGVSQSPRYKVAKRGQDVALRCDPISGHVSLFWYQQALGQGPEFLTYFQNEAQLDKSGLPSDRFFAERPEGSVSTLKIQRTQQEDSAVYLCASSLGARLYEQYFGPGTRLTVT.

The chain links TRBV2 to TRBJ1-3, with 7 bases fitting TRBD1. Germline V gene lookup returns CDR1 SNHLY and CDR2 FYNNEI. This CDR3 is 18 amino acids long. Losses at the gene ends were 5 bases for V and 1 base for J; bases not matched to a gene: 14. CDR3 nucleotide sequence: TGTGCCAGCAGTTCACCAAAGTCAGGGGGAATTTCTGGAAACACCATATATTTT. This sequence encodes CASSSPKSGGISGNTIYF.

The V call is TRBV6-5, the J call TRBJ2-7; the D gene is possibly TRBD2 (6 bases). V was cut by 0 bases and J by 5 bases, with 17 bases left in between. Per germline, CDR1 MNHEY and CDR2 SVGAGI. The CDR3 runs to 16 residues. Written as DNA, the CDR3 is TGTGCCAGCAGTTACTCGAACCAGGGAGGTCGAGACGAGCAGTACTTC. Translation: CASSYSNQGGRDEQYF.

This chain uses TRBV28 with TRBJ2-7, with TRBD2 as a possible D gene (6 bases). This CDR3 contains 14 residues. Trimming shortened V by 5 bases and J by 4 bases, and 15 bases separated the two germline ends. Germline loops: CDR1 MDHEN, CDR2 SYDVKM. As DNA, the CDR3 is TGTGCCAGCAGTCCTTCCGGGACTGTGTACGAGCAGTACTTC. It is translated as CASSPSGTVYEQYF.

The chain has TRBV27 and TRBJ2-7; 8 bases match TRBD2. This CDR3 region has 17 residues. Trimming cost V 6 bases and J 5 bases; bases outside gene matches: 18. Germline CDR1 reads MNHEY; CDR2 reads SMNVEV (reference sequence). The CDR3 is CASSPLPGGASRNEQYF. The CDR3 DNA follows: TGTGCCAGCAGCCCTCTCCCGGGGGGGGCCAGTAGAAACGAGCAGTACTTC.

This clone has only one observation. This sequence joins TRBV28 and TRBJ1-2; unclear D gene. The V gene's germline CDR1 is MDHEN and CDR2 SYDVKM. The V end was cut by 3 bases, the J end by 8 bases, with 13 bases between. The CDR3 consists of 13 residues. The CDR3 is CASSLSVVRGYTF. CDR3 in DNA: TGTGCCAGCAGTTTGTCGGTTGTGCGGGGCTACACCTTC.

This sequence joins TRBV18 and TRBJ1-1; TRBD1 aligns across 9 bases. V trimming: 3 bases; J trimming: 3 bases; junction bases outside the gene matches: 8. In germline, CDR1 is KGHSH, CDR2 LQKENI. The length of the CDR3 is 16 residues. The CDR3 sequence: CASSPRSRTGDTEAFF. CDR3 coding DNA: TGTGCCAGCTCACCCCGTTCCAGGACAGGGGACACTGAAGCTTTCTTT. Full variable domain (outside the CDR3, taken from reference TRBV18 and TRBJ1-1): NAGVMQNPRHLVRRRGQEARLRCSPMKGHSHVYWYRQLPEEGLKFMVYLQKENIIDESGMPKERFSAEFPKEGPSILRIQQVVRGDSAAYFCASSPRSRTGDTEAFFGQGTRLTVV.

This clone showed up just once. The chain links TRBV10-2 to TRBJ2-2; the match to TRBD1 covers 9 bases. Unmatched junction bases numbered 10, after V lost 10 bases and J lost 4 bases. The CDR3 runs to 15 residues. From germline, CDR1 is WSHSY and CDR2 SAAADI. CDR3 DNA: TGCGCCACCCGAAACAGGGGGCGGGTCACCGGGGAGCTGTTTTTT. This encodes CATRNRGRVTGELFF.

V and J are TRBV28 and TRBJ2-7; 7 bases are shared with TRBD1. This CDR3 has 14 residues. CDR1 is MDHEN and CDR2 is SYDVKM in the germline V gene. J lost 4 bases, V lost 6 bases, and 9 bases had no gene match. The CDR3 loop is CASSRPGQSYEQYF. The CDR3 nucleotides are TGTGCCAGCAGCCGACCGGGACAGTCTTACGAGCAGTACTTC. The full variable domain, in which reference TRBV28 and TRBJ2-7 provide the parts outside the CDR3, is DVKVTQSSRYLVKRTGEKVFLECVQDMDHENMFWYRQDPGLGLRLIYFSYDVKMKEKGDIPEGYSVSREKKERFSLILESASTNQTSMYLCASSRPGQSYEQYFGPGTRLTVT.

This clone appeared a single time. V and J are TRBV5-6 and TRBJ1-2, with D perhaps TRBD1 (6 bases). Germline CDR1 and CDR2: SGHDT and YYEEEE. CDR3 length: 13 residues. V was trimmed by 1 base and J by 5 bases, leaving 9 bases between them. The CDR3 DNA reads TGTGCCAGCAGCTTGCGAGGGGGTTATGGCTACACCTTC. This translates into CASSLRGGYGYTF.

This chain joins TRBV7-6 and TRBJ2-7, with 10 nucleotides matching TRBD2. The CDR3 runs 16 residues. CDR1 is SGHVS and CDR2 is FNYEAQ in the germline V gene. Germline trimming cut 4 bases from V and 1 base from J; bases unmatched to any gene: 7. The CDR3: CASSSRAGGPSYEQYF. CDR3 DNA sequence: TGTGCCAGCAGCTCCCGAGCGGGAGGGCCTTCCTACGAGCAGTACTTC.

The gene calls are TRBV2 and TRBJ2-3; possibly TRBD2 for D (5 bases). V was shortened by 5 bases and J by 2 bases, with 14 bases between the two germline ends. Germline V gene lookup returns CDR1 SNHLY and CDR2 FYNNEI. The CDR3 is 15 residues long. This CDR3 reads CASSSSAAHTDTQYF. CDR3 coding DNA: TGTGCCAGCAGTTCCTCAGCGGCGCACACAGATACGCAGTATTTT.

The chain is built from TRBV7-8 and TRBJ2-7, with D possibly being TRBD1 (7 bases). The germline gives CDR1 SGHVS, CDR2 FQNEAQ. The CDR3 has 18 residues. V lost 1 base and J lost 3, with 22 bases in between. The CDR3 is CASSLGVVSAGQNYEQYF. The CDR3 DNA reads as TGTGCCAGCAGCTTAGGAGTTGTGTCGGCGGGACAGAACTACGAGCAGTACTTC.

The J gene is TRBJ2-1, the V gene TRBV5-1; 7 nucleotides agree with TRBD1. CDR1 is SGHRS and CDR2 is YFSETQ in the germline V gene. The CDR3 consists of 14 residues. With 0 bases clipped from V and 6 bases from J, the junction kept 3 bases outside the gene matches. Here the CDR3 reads CASSLEGAGNEQFF. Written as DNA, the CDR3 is TGCGCCAGCAGCTTGGAGGGGGCAGGCAATGAGCAGTTCTTC.

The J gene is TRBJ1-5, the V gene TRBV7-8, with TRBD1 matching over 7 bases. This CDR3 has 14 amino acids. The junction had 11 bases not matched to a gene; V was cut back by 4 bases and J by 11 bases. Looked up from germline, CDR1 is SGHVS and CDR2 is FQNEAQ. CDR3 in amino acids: CASSYHRQGGTQHF. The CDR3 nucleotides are TGTGCCAGCAGCTACCACCGACAGGGAGGAACCCAGCATTTT. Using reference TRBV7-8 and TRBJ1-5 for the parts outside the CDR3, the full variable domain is GAGVSQSPRYKVAKRGQDVALRCDPISGHVSLFWYQQALGQGPEFLTYFQNEAQLDKSGLPSDRFFAERPEGSVSTLKIQRTQQEDSAVYLCASSYHRQGGTQHFGDGTRLSIL.

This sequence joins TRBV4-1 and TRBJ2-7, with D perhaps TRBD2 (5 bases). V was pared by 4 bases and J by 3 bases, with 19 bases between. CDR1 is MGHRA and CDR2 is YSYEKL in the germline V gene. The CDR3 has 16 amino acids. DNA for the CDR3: TGCGCCAGCAGCCCACTGGCCGGGGTCAACTACTACGAGCAGTACTTC. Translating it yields CASSPLAGVNYYEQYF.

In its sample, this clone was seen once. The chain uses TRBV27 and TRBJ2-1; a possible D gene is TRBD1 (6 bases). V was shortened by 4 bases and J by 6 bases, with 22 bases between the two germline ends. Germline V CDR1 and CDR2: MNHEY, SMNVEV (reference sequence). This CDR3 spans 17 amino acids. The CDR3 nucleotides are TGTGCCAGCAGTTCCGCCTTAGTCCACCAGGGGTTCAATGAGCAGTTCTTC. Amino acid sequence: CASSSALVHQGFNEQFF.

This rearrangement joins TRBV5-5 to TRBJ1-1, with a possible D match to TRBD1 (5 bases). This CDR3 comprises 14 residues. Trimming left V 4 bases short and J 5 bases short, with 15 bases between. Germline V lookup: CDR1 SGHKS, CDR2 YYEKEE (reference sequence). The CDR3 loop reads CASSLWRRETEAFF. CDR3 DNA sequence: TGTGCCAGCAGCCTCTGGCGCAGGGAAACTGAAGCTTTCTTT.

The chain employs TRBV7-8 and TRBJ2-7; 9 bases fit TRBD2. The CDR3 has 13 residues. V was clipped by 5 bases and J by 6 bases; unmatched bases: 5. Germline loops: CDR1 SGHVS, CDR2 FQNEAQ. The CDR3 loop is CASSPRGGREQYF. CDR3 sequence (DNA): TGTGCCAGCAGCCCGCGGGGGGGTCGCGAGCAGTACTTC. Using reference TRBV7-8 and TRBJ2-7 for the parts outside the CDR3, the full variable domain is GAGVSQSPRYKVAKRGQDVALRCDPISGHVSLFWYQQALGQGPEFLTYFQNEAQLDKSGLPSDRFFAERPEGSVSTLKIQRTQQEDSAVYLCASSPRGGREQYFGPGTRLTVT.